What follows describes a single TCR beta chain. Its target antigen remains unknown. Within one base of it there is no much larger clone, and no base qualities were kept. The TCR beta CDR3 regions were amplified from the RNA transcripts. A first-round RT-PCR of the TCR CDR3 used the HTBI primer set with the Qiagen OneStep RT-PCR kit. The libraries were constructed in a second round of multiplex PCR and then size-selected and purified. Libraries were sequenced paired-end with 100 bp reads on an Illumina HiSeq2000. The original methods were these. SOAPnuke was used to process the raw data, with reads discarded if the reads contained adapters or uncalled bases, had a mean Phred below 15, or lacked an exact constant-primer or identifier match. High-quality paired reads were merged using COPE v1.2.5, and each unique nucleotide sequence was defined as a clonotype. Clonotypes were aligned to IMGT TRBV, TRBD and TRBJ reference segments using MiTCR v1.1. Only V-J combinations with frequency above 0.0001, covering approximately 99% of repertoires, were analysed. The TCS score was defined as the ratio of F50 (clonal expansion) to E x V (chaos), calculated using BLOSUM62-based TCRdist between CDR3 peptides within each V-J. Welch's t-statistics and random forest reduced 500 to 550 V-J features to 13, which were used in a naive Bayes classifier (R e1071). The public reads were reanalyzed by TCRdb: fastp trimming at Q25, MiXCR alignment, in-frame beta chains only. CDR3 protein sequences are deduplicated, and each keeps its most common genes and DNA. These V and J calls rely on TCRdb rather than the paper's analysis. Recorded for this sample are about 380,000 distinct CDR3 sequences; roughly 13% of them occurred a single time. The ten largest clones take up less than 25% of the sample.

Hyperthyroidism patients were newly diagnosed, with disease duration under 2 months, and aged 18 to 65 years. Exclusion was applied to patients with uncontrolled infections, other autoimmune diseases, pregnancy or lactation. Diagnoses were based on clinical symptoms, serum thyroxine and TRAb, thyroid ultrasound and orbital computed tomography. For progressor patients, blood was drawn at the first diagnosis of hyperthyroidism, before any ophthalmopathy symptoms had appeared. PBMCs were isolated from 10 ml of fresh peripheral blood by Ficoll-Paque density gradient centrifugation. Progressor patients were first diagnosed with Graves' hyperthyroidism and then developed ophthalmopathy during follow-up. Total RNA was extracted using Trizol reagent, and RNA quality was assessed on an Agilent 2100 Bioanalyzer. The source of the sample is a study of T cells in Graves' hyperthyroidism and ophthalmopathy (dated by TCRdb to between 2017 and 2020). About the full investigation: Peripheral blood samples were taken at initial diagnosis, before any treatment was given. A discovery cohort of approximately 100 patients, roughly 45 with Graves' ophthalmopathy and 55 to 60 with stable Graves' hyperthyroidism, was used to find distinguishing TCR V-J signatures. Prospective prediction of ophthalmopathy was tested in an independent validation cohort of approximately 19 hyperthyroidism patients and 17 patients who later progressed to ophthalmopathy. For training and testing, the 95 to 100 patients in the discovery cohort were randomly divided in a 7:3 ratio. The study also compared thyroid tissue and blood T-cell repertoires from several Graves' hyperthyroidism patients. Following sampling, methimazole starting at 30 mg daily was given to hyperthyroidism patients, and high-dose intravenous methylprednisolone was given to ophthalmopathy patients. The paper reports TCR Vbeta CDR3 sequencing of 135 peripheral blood samples: under 45 ophthalmopathy, 75 to 80 hyperthyroidism and approximately 17 progressor patients.

Its CDR3 holds 14 amino acids, cysteine through phenylalanine. Of the read, only the CDR3 DNA is kept; its 42 bases are in frame from base 1. V loses 8 bases of germline sequence and J loses 5 bases, and the interval between the two ends is 15 bases. The germline V gene supplies CDR1 MNHNS and CDR2 SASEGT. Beyond this particular receptor, the publication reports: In cross-validation, a model built on a 13 V-J signature told ophthalmopathy apart from stable hyperthyroidism with over 85% sensitivity and approximately 84% specificity, and in testing the same model reached 80%/75%. Sample size was not statistically predetermined, and blinding of investigators to group allocation was not performed. Most expanded thyroid clonotypes (frequency above 0.001) were also detected in blood, suggesting blood repertoires may reflect thyroid immune responses. During validation, the model predicted progression to ophthalmopathy a median of approximately 7 months ahead of onset, with around 71% sensitivity and roughly 72% specificity.

The clonotype originates from a young man with Graves' hyperthyroidism that later progressed to Graves' ophthalmopathy. Recombination connected TRBV6-1 to TRBJ2-2; no D gene is confidently identified. The specimen was blood. The DNA sequence reads TGTGCCAGCGAATCGAGCGATGGTACCGGGGAGCTGTTTTTT. Its coded protein is CASESSDGTGELFF.